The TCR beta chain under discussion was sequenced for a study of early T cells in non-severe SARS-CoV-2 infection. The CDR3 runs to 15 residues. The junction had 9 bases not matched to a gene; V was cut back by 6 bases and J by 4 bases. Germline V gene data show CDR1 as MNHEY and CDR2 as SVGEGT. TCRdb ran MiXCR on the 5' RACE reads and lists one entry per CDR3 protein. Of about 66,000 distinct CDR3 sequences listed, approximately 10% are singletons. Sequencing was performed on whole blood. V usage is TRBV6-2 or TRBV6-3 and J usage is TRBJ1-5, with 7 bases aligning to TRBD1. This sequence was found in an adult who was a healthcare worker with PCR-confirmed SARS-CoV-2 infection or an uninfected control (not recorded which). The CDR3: CASSKTGRRNQPQHF. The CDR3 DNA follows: TGTGCCAGCAGCAAGACAGGGAGACGGAATCAGCCCCAGCATTTT.